One sample yielded the 17 T cell receptor beta chains listed below, sequenced in a study of cytomegalovirus exposure and HLA in healthy donors. PCR used 60 Vbeta primers and 13 Jbeta primers. Generated by immunoSEQ multiplex PCR, the TCRdb table keeps only in-frame clones and is missing some. There are 170,000 or so clones in the sample; roughly 78% occur only once, and 0.6% to 0.7% lies in the top ten. The sample consisted of PBMCs. All receptors derive from a boy between 10 and 17 years old in good health and CMV-seronegative.

The rearrangement joins TRBV7-9 to TRBJ2-1; D gene ambiguous. Germline CDR1 and CDR2: SEHNR and FQNEAQ (reference sequence). Trimming removed 9 bases from V and 8 bases from J, with 20 bases in between. There are 14 residues in the CDR3. This CDR3 reads CASRPWFEEDEQFF. The CDR3 DNA reads as TGTGCCAGTCGTCCTTGGTTCGAGGAAGATGAGCAGTTCTTC.

This chain joins TRBV13 and TRBJ2-3; 14 bases are a match to TRBD2. V lost 5 bases to trimming and J lost 3 bases; unmatched junction nucleotides: 4. In germline, CDR1 is PRHDT, CDR2 FYEKMQ (reference sequence). This CDR3 is 16 amino acids long. The CDR3 loop reads CASSPWTSGRTDTQYF. The CDR3 nucleotides are TGTGCCAGCAGCCCTTGGACTAGCGGGAGGACAGATACGCAGTATTTT.

The V gene is TRBV5-1, the J gene TRBJ1-1; D gene unclear. The germline V gene has CDR1 SGHRS and CDR2 YFSETQ. The CDR3 is 16 residues long. The V end lost 3 bases, the J end lost 2 bases, and 17 bases lay between the germline ends. Written as DNA, the CDR3 is TGCGCCAGCAGCTCTAAATTGGGTACAGTCAACACTGAAGCTTTCTTT. Translating gives CASSSKLGTVNTEAFF.

The chain links TRBV10-3 to TRBJ1-1; D is unclear. The V gene's germline CDR1 is ENHRY and CDR2 SYGVKD. Trimming cost V 2 bases and J 6 bases, with 19 bases left between them. This CDR3 contains 16 residues. This CDR3 reads CAISERAQSESAEAFF. In nucleotides, the CDR3 is TGTGCCATCAGTGAGAGAGCCCAAAGTGAGAGCGCTGAAGCTTTCTTT.

This chain joins TRBV7-6 and TRBJ2-3, with D maybe TRBD2 (5 bases). V lost 4 bases to trimming and J lost 2 bases, with 10 bases between them. Germline V gives CDR1 SGHVS, CDR2 FNYEAQ. This CDR3 region has 14 residues. Here the CDR3 reads CASSSLDFTDTQYF. Here the CDR3 DNA reads TGTGCCAGCAGCTCCCTGGACTTCACAGATACGCAGTATTTT.

The V and J genes are TRBV19 and TRBJ2-7; TRBD1 is a possible D gene (5 bases). The V end lost 3 bases, the J end lost 4 bases, and 13 bases lay between the germline ends. CDR3 size: 14 residues. Germline CDR1 LNHDA, CDR2 SQIVND (reference sequence). The CDR3: CASSIFQGHYEQYF. The CDR3 bases are TGTGCCAGTAGTATCTTCCAGGGTCATTACGAGCAGTACTTC.

The chain uses TRBV30 and TRBJ1-3; D gene ambiguous. The CDR3 is made up of 11 amino acids. V lost 0 bases and J 7 bases, leaving 4 bases between the germline ends. Germline CDR1 GTSNPN, CDR2 SVGIG (reference sequence). The CDR3 protein is CAWSVTNTIYF. The CDR3, as DNA: TGTGCCTGGAGTGTTACTAACACCATATATTTT.

The chain links TRBV2 to TRBJ2-3; 9 nucleotides match TRBD2. V was pared by 0 bases and J by 4 bases, with 2 bases of the junction left unmatched. The CDR3 runs to 15 residues. Germline V gives CDR1 SNHLY, CDR2 FYNNEI. The CDR3: CASSEAAGGPDTQYF. In DNA, the CDR3 is TGTGCCAGCAGTGAAGCAGCGGGGGGCCCAGATACGCAGTATTTT.

This clone has a handful of counts. The chain joins TRBV4-1 to TRBJ2-2; possible D gene TRBD2, 6 bases. V lost 0 bases and J lost 6, with 14 bases in between. The CDR3 has 16 residues. Germline CDR1 MGHRA, CDR2 YSYEKL. CDR3 DNA sequence: TGCGCCAGCAGCCAAGACCGGTCGGGGGTCGCCGGGGAGCTGTTTTTT. This translates into CASSQDRSGVAGELFF.

The chain carries TRBV18 and TRBJ1-1; D unclear. The CDR3 spans 13 residues. Between the trimmed V and J ends, which lost 2 bases and 6 bases, there was a span of 10 bases. Germline V CDR1 and CDR2: KGHSH, LQKENI. The DNA for the CDR3 is TGTGCCAGCTCACCATCATTACAGTCTGAAGCTTTCTTT. Its protein is CASSPSLQSEAFF.

The rearrangement joins TRBV29-1 to TRBJ2-2, with 12 bases lining up with TRBD1. The V gene's germline CDR1 is SQVTM and CDR2 ANQGSEA. This CDR3 has 14 amino acids. Losses at the gene ends were 7 bases for V and 4 bases for J; bases not matched to a gene: 4. The CDR3 reads CSAGTGGITGELFF. The CDR3 coding sequence is TGCAGCGCAGGGACAGGGGGCATCACCGGGGAGCTGTTTTTT.

Only one count was recorded for this clone. V is TRBV6-5 and J is TRBJ1-1, with D unresolved. Germline assignment: CDR1 MNHEY and CDR2 SVGAGI. The length of the CDR3 is 15 residues. Trimming stripped 6 bases from V and 6 bases from J, with 20 bases between. The CDR3 here is CASSLGPLGGSEAFF. The CDR3 DNA sequence: TGTGCCAGCAGCCTCGGGCCACTCGGAGGGTCTGAAGCTTTCTTT.

The chain combines TRBV19 with TRBJ2-2; 10 positions match TRBD2. The germline CDR1 and CDR2 sequences are LNHDA and SQIVND (reference sequence). The CDR3 runs 19 residues. With 5 bases clipped from V and 6 bases from J, the junction kept 18 bases outside the gene matches. The CDR3 protein is CASSSQETLLAGRAGELFF. DNA of the CDR3: TGTGCCAGTAGTTCCCAAGAAACATTACTAGCGGGGAGGGCCGGGGAGCTGTTTTTT.

The chain carries TRBV5-8 and TRBJ2-7; no clear D gene. The germline V gene has CDR1 SGHTS and CDR2 YDEGEE. The CDR3 contains 12 residues. V lost 0 bases and J lost 3, with 4 bases in between. The CDR3 DNA is TGTGCCAGCAGCTTGGAGCTCTACGAGCAGTACTTC. Translated, it gives CASSLELYEQYF. Together with reference TRBV5-8 and TRBJ2-7, the CDR3 gives the full variable domain: EAGVTQSPTHLIKTRGQQATLRCSPISGHTSVYWYQQALGLGLQFLLWYDEGEERNRGNFPPRFSGRQFPNYSSELNVNALELEDSALYLCASSLELYEQYFGPGTRLTVT.

V is TRBV27 and J is TRBJ2-7; the D gene is possibly TRBD2 (6 bases). Germline CDR1 and CDR2: MNHEY and SMNVEV (reference sequence). Trimming took 3 bases from V and 2 from J, leaving 23 bases between them. CDR3 length: 18 residues. CDR3: CASSFRLLPQAGTYEQYF. CDR3 sequence (DNA): TGTGCCAGCAGTTTCAGGTTACTCCCACAGGCGGGAACCTACGAGCAGTACTTC.

The CDR3: CASSGRAGYTF. In DNA, the CDR3 is TGTGCCAGCAGCGGCAGGGCTGGCTACACCTTC. V usage is TRBV7-2 and J usage is TRBJ1-2; maybe TRBD1 (5 bases). This CDR3 spans 11 amino acids. V lost 5 bases to trimming and J lost 7 bases, with 8 bases between them. Germline CDR1 SGHTA, CDR2 FQGNSA.

This clone was seen only once. The chain combines TRBV10-3 with TRBJ2-7; D is possibly TRBD2 (7 bases). This CDR3 comprises 14 residues. V lost 3 bases and J lost 1, with 10 bases in between. CDR1 and CDR2 from the germline V gene are ENHRY and SYGVKD. The CDR3: CAISDGGQSYEQYF. The CDR3, as DNA: TGTGCCATCAGTGACGGGGGGCAGTCCTACGAGCAGTACTTC.